A single sample is the source of the 3 T cell receptor beta chains below, sequenced in a study of T cells in Graves' hyperthyroidism and ophthalmopathy. Using RNA transcripts as the source, TCR beta CDR3 regions were amplified. HTBI primers were used for first-round RT-PCR of the TCR CDR3. MiXCR, applied by TCRdb to the multiplex PCR reads, yields one record per CDR3 protein. Counted here are fewer than 600,000 distinct CDR3 sequences, about an eighth occurring once; the ten biggest clones make up around 17%. The sample was blood. Every receptor here comes from a young woman with Graves' hyperthyroidism.

CDR3 protein: CASSQQGSDGYTF. In DNA form, the CDR3 reads TGTGCCAGCAGCCAACAGGGGTCGGATGGCTACACCTTC. V usage is TRBV3-1 and J usage is TRBJ1-2; D is possibly TRBD1 (6 bases). The germline V gene encodes CDR1 LGHDT and CDR2 YNNKEL (reference sequence). With 2 bases removed from V and 6 bases from J, the gap between germline ends came to 10 bases. The CDR3 covers 13 residues. Drawing the rest from reference TRBV3-1 and TRBJ1-2, the complete variable domain is DTAVSQTPKYLVTQMGNDKSIKCEQNLGHDTMYWYKQDSKKFLKIMFSYNNKELIINETVPNRFSPKSPDKAHLNLHINSLELGDSAVYFCASSQQGSDGYTFGSGTRLTVV.

This clonotype was seen a few times. This chain links TRBV4-2 with TRBJ2-4; TRBD2 might be the D (6 bases). The CDR3 extends over 17 amino acids. Per germline, CDR1 LGHNA and CDR2 YNFKEQ. The V and J ends lost 2 bases and 1 base respectively, with 15 bases between them. The CDR3 DNA follows: TGTGCCAGCAGCCAACAAACCACAAGCGGGGCCAAAAACATTCAGTACTTC. It specifies CASSQQTTSGAKNIQYF.

This clonotype was detected ten times or more. This chain links TRBV30 with TRBJ2-3; 8 nucleotides match TRBD2. The CDR3 has 15 residues. Per the germline V gene, CDR1 is GTSNPN and CDR2 is SVGIG (reference sequence). V gave up 2 bases and J gave up 0 bases; unmatched junction bases: 4. In DNA form, the CDR3 reads TGTGCCTGGAGTCCACGGGAGGGGAGCACAGATACGCAGTATTTT. Amino acid sequence: CAWSPREGSTDTQYF. Using reference TRBV30 and TRBJ2-3 for the parts outside the CDR3, the full variable domain is SQTIHQWPATLVQPVGSPLSLECTVEGTSNPNLYWYRQAAGRGLQLLFYSVGIGQISSEVPQNLSASRPQDRQFILSSKKLLLSDSGFYLCAWSPREGSTDTQYFGPGTRLTVL.